Listed here is a single TCR beta chain. Its specificity is not known. The germline CDR1 and CDR2 sequences are MNHEY and SMNVEV (reference sequence). Trimming cost V 3 bases and J 4 bases, with 16 bases left between them. The CDR3 is 15 amino acids. The protocol was immunoSEQ multiplex PCR, while the TCRdb copy is restricted to in-frame clones and leaves out a portion. The sample holds about 53,000 clones, about four fifths seen once. This entry belongs to a study of radiotherapy plus CTLA-4 blockade in lung cancer. In the study overall: An objective response was seen in about a sixth of patients, and disease control in 25% to 40%.

General observations from the study: Strongest reported response predictors: early blood clone changes and post-radiation interferon-beta. Following radiotherapy plus ipilimumab, tumor-derived TCR clones expanded in the blood.

The starting material was peripheral blood, obtained from a patient treated with radiotherapy plus ipilimumab. The rearrangement links TRBV27 to TRBJ2-7; D possibly corresponds to TRBD2 (6 bases). This TCR derives from a human donor with non-small cell lung cancer whose response to radiotherapy plus ipilimumab could not be evaluated. The CDR3 nucleotides read TGTGCCAGCAGTTTTGGGAGGTTGGGGTCTTACGAGCAGTACTTC. Protein: CASSFGRLGSYEQYF.